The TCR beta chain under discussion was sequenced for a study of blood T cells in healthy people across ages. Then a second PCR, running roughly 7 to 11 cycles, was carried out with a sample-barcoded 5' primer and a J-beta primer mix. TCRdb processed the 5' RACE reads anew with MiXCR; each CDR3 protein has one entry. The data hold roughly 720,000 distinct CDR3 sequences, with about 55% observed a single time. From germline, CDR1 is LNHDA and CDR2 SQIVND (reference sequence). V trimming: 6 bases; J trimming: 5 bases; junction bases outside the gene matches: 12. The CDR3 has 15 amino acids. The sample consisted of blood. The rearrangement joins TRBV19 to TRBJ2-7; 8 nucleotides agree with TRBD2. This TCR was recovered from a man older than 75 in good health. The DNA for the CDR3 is TGTGCCAGTAGATACCTGGCGGGGGGAGGACACGAGCAGTACTTC. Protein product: CASRYLAGGGHEQYF.